Below are 19 T cell receptor beta chains sequenced from a single sample in a study of OX40 agonist ivuxolimab in advanced cancers. The table came from immunoSEQ multiplex PCR; TCRdb's copy has only in-frame clones and leaves some out. The sample carries about 23,000 clones, roughly three quarters recorded once. The starting material was CD4+ or CD8+ T cells sorted from blood, obtained in a trial of the OX40 agonist ivuxolimab. These receptors originate from an adult with an advanced solid tumor such as melanoma, head and neck, liver or kidney cancer.

This chain links TRBV6-1 with TRBJ2-5; 10 bases are a match to TRBD1. V trimming: 5 bases; J trimming: 5 bases; junction bases outside the gene matches: 5. This CDR3 is built from 14 residues. From germline, CDR1 is MNHNS and CDR2 SASEGT. The DNA of the CDR3 is TGTGCCAGCAGTCCGACAGGGGGCAAGGAGACCCAGTACTTC. It specifies CASSPTGGKETQYF.

The chain combines TRBV5-5 with TRBJ1-6, with a weak D call TRBD1 (5 bases). Trimming removed 0 bases from V and 0 bases from J, with 7 bases in between. This CDR3 is built from 16 residues. CDR1 and CDR2 from the germline V gene are SGHKS and YYEKEE (reference sequence). CDR3: CASSLGGSSYNSPLHF. CDR3 nucleotide sequence: TGTGCCAGCAGCTTGGGGGGGAGCTCCTATAATTCACCCCTCCACTTT.

CDR3 loop: CASSPPGGGGETQYF. The CDR3 nucleotides are TGTGCCAGCAGCCCCCCGGGGGGGGGTGGCGAGACCCAGTACTTC. The J gene is TRBJ2-5, the V gene TRBV14; TRBD2 matches at 8 bases. V shed 4 bases, J shed 5 bases, and the junction held 9 bases outside the gene matches. Looked up from germline, CDR1 is SGHDN and CDR2 is FVKESK. CDR3 size: 15 residues.

The rearrangement links TRBV5-1 to TRBJ2-5, with 8 nucleotides matching TRBD2. CDR3 size: 14 residues. Germline loops: CDR1 SGHRS, CDR2 YFSETQ. V trimming: 2 bases; J trimming: 1 base; junction bases outside the gene matches: 1. The CDR3 coding sequence is TGCGCCAGCAGCTTTAGCGGGGCCCAAGAGACCCAGTACTTC. This encodes CASSFSGAQETQYF.

The chain couples TRBV5-1 to TRBJ2-7, with D possibly TRBD1 on 6 matching bases. From germline, CDR1 is SGHRS and CDR2 YFSETQ. Trimming took off 0 bases at V and 7 bases at J, with 14 bases between the two ends. The CDR3 is made up of 14 amino acids. Here the CDR3 reads CASSLEVGGREQYF. CDR3 sequence (DNA): TGCGCCAGCAGCTTGGAGGTAGGGGGAAGGGAGCAGTACTTC.

The rearrangement joins TRBV2 to TRBJ1-2; D not certain. This CDR3 is 14 amino acids long. Trimming left V 6 bases short and J 2 bases short, with 13 bases between. Germline values: CDR1 SNHLY, CDR2 FYNNEI. Written as DNA, the CDR3 is TGTGCCAGCAGCCCGGAATACACGAACTATGGCTACACCTTC. Protein: CASSPEYTNYGYTF.

This clone has only one observation. The rearrangement joins TRBV12-2 to TRBJ2-3; the D call in the table, TRBD2, was not verified against the DNA. TRBV12-2 constitutes a pseudogene. This CDR3 region has 14 residues. The CDR3 sequence: CASRLSTRVDTQYF. As DNA, the CDR3 is TGTGCAAGTCGCTTATCGACTAGGGTAGATACGCAGTATTTT.

This chain links TRBV11-2 with TRBJ2-2, with D unclear. The V end was cut by 3 bases, the J end by 5 bases, with 10 bases between. CDR3 length equals 14 residues. The germline CDR1 and CDR2 sequences are SGHAT and FQNNGV. CDR3 DNA: TGTGCCAGCAGCTTGATGTGGAGTACCGGGGAGCTGTTTTTT. As protein: CASSLMWSTGELFF. The entire variable domain, with the rest obtained from reference TRBV11-2 and TRBJ2-2, is as follows: EAGVAQSPRYKIIEKRQSVAFWCNPISGHATLYWYQQILGQGPKLLIQFQNNGVVDDSQLPKDRFSAERLKGVDSTLKIQPAKLEDSAVYLCASSLMWSTGELFFGEGSRLTVL.

The chain has TRBV6-5 and TRBJ2-6; no reliable D call. The V gene's germline CDR1 is MNHEY and CDR2 SVGAGI. The germline V and J ends were trimmed by 7 bases and 4 bases, with 14 bases remaining between them. This CDR3 region has 15 residues. The CDR3 bases are TGTGCCAGCAAAGACCCGCAGTTAGGGGCCAACGTCCTGACTTTC. The encoded protein is CASKDPQLGANVLTF.

The chain is built from TRBV6-1 and TRBJ2-7, with TRBD2 matching 9 bases. The CDR3 consists of 14 residues. In germline, CDR1 is MNHNS, CDR2 SASEGT. V was clipped by 6 bases and J by 4 bases; unmatched bases: 7. CDR3 DNA: TGTGCCAGCAGCCCTAGCGGGAATAAGTACGAGCAGTACTTC. Encoded protein: CASSPSGNKYEQYF.

The chain carries TRBV4-3 and TRBJ1-4; 8 positions match TRBD1. The V segment lost 4 bases and the J segment 6 bases; nucleotides outside the gene matches: 1. Germline-derived CDR1 and CDR2 are LGHNA and YSLEER. The CDR3 contains 13 residues. CDR3 bases: TGCGCCAGCAGCCCGGACAGGGATGAAAAACTGTTTTTT. It translates to CASSPDRDEKLFF.

In this sample, this clone turned up once. The rearrangement joins TRBV6-5 to TRBJ2-1, with D possibly being TRBD1 (6 bases). The CDR3 is 13 amino acids. Trimming pared 6 bases from V and 7 bases from J, leaving 13 bases between. Germline values: CDR1 MNHEY, CDR2 SVGAGI. CDR3 coding DNA: TGTGCCAGCAGACTCCGGGACAAAAATGAGCAGTTCTTC. Translation gives CASRLRDKNEQFF.

This clone was seen a handful of times. J is TRBJ1-2 and V is TRBV6-5; D gene ambiguous. Germline CDR1 is MNHEY and CDR2 is SVGAGI. CDR3 length equals 14 residues. Trimming removed 0 bases at V and 6 bases at J, with 11 bases between. DNA for the CDR3: TGTGCCAGCAGTTACTCTTCCAGTTTGGATGGCTACACCTTC. As protein: CASSYSSSLDGYTF.

The chain employs TRBV5-8 and TRBJ1-1; TRBD1 agrees at 8 bases. With 2 bases clipped from V and 1 base from J, the junction kept 4 bases outside the gene matches. The CDR3 length is 15 residues. CDR1 is SGHTS and CDR2 is YDEGEE in the germline V gene. CDR3 sequence (DNA): TGTGCCAGCAGCTTTCCAGGGGGCGGGAACACTGAAGCTTTCTTT. It yields the protein CASSFPGGGNTEAFF.

This clone was observed a few times. The chain links TRBV7-2 to TRBJ2-4; TRBD1 aligns across 8 bases. V shed 0 bases, J shed 6 bases, and the junction held 7 bases outside the gene matches. This CDR3 region has 16 residues. Germline CDR1 is SGHTA and CDR2 is FQGNSA. The CDR3 loop is CASSLATTGVTNIQYF. The CDR3 DNA is TGTGCCAGCAGCTTAGCGACGACAGGGGTGACAAACATTCAGTACTTC. The variable domain in full, with the rest retrieved from reference TRBV7-2 and TRBJ2-4, is GAGVSQSPSNKVTEKGKDVELRCDPISGHTALYWYRQSLGQGLEFLIYFQGNSAPDKSGLPSDRFSAERTGGSVSTLTIQRTQQEDSAVYLCASSLATTGVTNIQYFGAGTRLSVL.

The rearrangement uses TRBV23-1 and TRBJ2-6; D is unclear. TRBV23-1 is labeled an ORF, and its function is uncertain. Trimming pared 6 bases from V and 0 bases from J, leaving 12 bases between. The CDR3 runs to 16 residues. In nucleotides, the CDR3 is TGCGCCAGCAGAATGACGGAGAGCTCTGGGGCCAACGTCCTGACTTTC. Residues: CASRMTESSGANVLTF.

In this sample, this clone turned up a few times. The chain recombines TRBV10-3 with TRBJ1-5, with D unresolved. V was cut by 0 bases and J by 7 bases, with 4 bases left in between. There are 12 residues in the CDR3. Germline V gene sequence: CDR1 ENHRY, CDR2 SYGVKD. The CDR3 loop is CAISESGQPQHF. The CDR3 DNA follows: TGTGCCATCAGTGAGTCAGGACAGCCCCAGCATTTT.

The V gene is TRBV18, the J gene TRBJ1-1, with 9 bases that match TRBD1. Germline V gives CDR1 KGHSH, CDR2 LQKENI. With V trimmed by 5 bases and J by 6 bases, 10 bases remained unmatched. The CDR3 loop spans 15 amino acids. CDR3 amino acids: CASSSSGTGSAEAFF. CDR3 coding DNA: TGTGCCAGCTCATCCTCCGGGACAGGGAGCGCTGAAGCTTTCTTT.

V and J are TRBV7-2 and TRBJ1-2; no definite D call. The CDR3 has 13 amino acids. Germline V gives CDR1 SGHTA, CDR2 FQGNSA. Between the trimmed V and J ends, which lost 4 bases and 7 bases, there was a span of 13 bases. CDR3 sequence (DNA): TGTGCCAGCAGCTCCCCTGTCTTAGGTGGCTACACCTTC. Residues: CASSSPVLGGYTF.